Listed below are T cell receptor beta chains from one sample, sequenced in a study of T cell responses to AZD1222 COVID-19 vaccine. The method was immunoSEQ multiplex PCR; TCRdb's version includes in-frame clones alone and lacks a portion of them. Found here are some 120,000 clones, 90% to 95% of them singletons; the top ten hold under 3.5%. This material consisted of peripheral blood, taken on day 0 of AZD1222 vaccination. The receptors come from an adult in good health. Each CDR3 is given with its conserved first and last residue. The order of the fields is J gene, D gene, V gene, clone size, CDR3 DNA, CDR3 protein. A D gene is named only where the DNA matches it firmly. A clone size is listed for some rows: how often the clone was seen (once, few, many), or a class if it is expanded.

TRBJ2-1	NA	TRBV18	NA	TGTGCCAGCTCACTCCTAGCAGGAGGAAATGAGCAGTTCTTC	CASSLLAGGNEQFF
TRBJ2-6	NA	TRBV5-1	NA	TGCGCCAGCAGCTCGGGCGGGGCCAACGTCCTGACTTTC	CASSSGGANVLTF
TRBJ1-1	TRBD1	TRBV6-4	NA	TGTGCCAGCAGTGACTCAGACAGGGGAGTGAACACTGAAGCTTTCTTT	CASSDSDRGVNTEAFF
TRBJ1-1	NA	TRBV28	NA	TGTGCCAGCAGTTCCTCTCCCAGAAAGGACGACGAAGCTTTCTTT	CASSSSPRKDDEAFF
TRBJ1-6	TRBD1	TRBV28	once	TGTGCCAGCAGTTTTTCGGACAGGGAGAGGTCACCCCTCCACTTT	CASSFSDRERSPLHF
TRBJ1-5	NA	TRBV28	NA	TGTGCCAGCAGTTTACTCCGGGAGGCCACCCGGGGCAATCAGCCCCAGCATTTT	CASSLLREATRGNQPQHF
TRBJ1-4	NA	TRBV28	NA	TGTGCCAGCAGTATTGGGGGGGGCAATAGAAAACTGTTTTTT	CASSIGGGNRKLFF
TRBJ1-4	NA	TRBV7-9	NA	TGTGCCAGCAGCTCGGGTAATGAAAAACTGTTTTTT	CASSSGNEKLFF
TRBJ1-1	NA	TRBV7-3	NA	TGTGCCAGCAGCTTGAGTGCTAACACTGAAGCTTTCTTT	CASSLSANTEAFF
TRBJ2-7	TRBD2	TRBV5-1	NA	TGCGCCAGCAGCTCTACCCCCGGGACTAGAGGGAGCGAGCAGTACTTC	CASSSTPGTRGSEQYF
TRBJ1-5	NA	TRBV21-1	NA	TGTGCCAGCGTCTCCGGGACAGGGGACCCATTCTATCAGCCCCAGCATTTT	CASVSGTGDPFYQPQHF
TRBJ2-1	NA	TRBV7-9	NA	TGTGCCAGCAGCTTTGGTAGGGTGGTGGATGAGCAGTTCTTC	CASSFGRVVDEQFF
TRBJ1-1	NA	TRBV27	NA	TGTGCCAGCAGATTCGGGGGGAACACTGAAGCTTTCTTT	CASRFGGNTEAFF
TRBJ2-7	TRBD2	TRBV6-5	NA	TGTGCCAGCAGTCGCGTAGCGGGAGAGTACGAGCAGTACTTC	CASSRVAGEYEQYF
TRBJ2-3	TRBD2	TRBV7-9	NA	TGTGCCAGCAGCCTTAGCGGGAGCGCAGATACGCAGTATTTT	CASSLSGSADTQYF
TRBJ2-7	NA	TRBV6-6	NA	TGTGCCAGCAGTTACCTCGGGGGTTCCTACGAGCAGTACTTC	CASSYLGGSYEQYF
TRBJ2-5	TRBD2	TRBV5-3	NA	TGTGCCAGAAGCCGTATAAGGATGTGGGAGGGCCCTTCAAGAGAGACCCAGTACTTC	CARSRIRMWEGPSRETQYF
TRBJ2-2	NA	TRBV6-4	NA	TGTGCCAGCCAGACAGGAACTAACACCGGGGAGCTGTTTTTT	CASQTGTNTGELFF
TRBJ2-1	NA	TRBV2	NA	TGTGCCAGCAGTGAAGCGTGGGAAACAGACAATGAGCAGTTCTTC	CASSEAWETDNEQFF
TRBJ1-1	TRBD1	TRBV4-1	NA	TGCGCCAGCAGCCGAGGACAGGGGGGCAACACTGAAGCTTTCTTT	CASSRGQGGNTEAFF
TRBJ2-5	TRBD1	TRBV3-1/TRBV3-2	NA	TGTGCCAGCACCCGGGACAGGGGGGAGACCCAGTACTTC	CASTRDRGETQYF
TRBJ2-3	NA	TRBV3-1/TRBV3-2	NA	TGTGCCAGCAGCCAAGCAACGACTAGTTGGGGCACAGATACGCAGTATTTT	CASSQATTSWGTDTQYF
TRBJ1-5	NA	TRBV6-5	NA	TGTGCCACGCAATCCGGCAATCAGCCCCAGCATTTT	CATQSGNQPQHF
TRBJ1-2	TRBD1	TRBV7-9	NA	TGTGCCAGCAGCCAGACAGGGACTTATGGCTACACCTTC	CASSQTGTYGYTF
TRBJ2-3	NA	TRBV19	NA	TGTGCCAGTAGTGGAGCAGATACGCAGTATTTT	CASSGADTQYF
TRBJ2-4	NA	TRBV5-1	NA	TGCGCCAACAGCCCCGCGCAGGGGATAGCCAAAAACATTCAGTACTTC	CANSPAQGIAKNIQYF
TRBJ2-2	TRBD2	TRBV7-7	NA	TGTGCTAGCAGCTTTCTCGGGACTAGCGGGAGCCCCGGGGAGCTGTTTTTT	CASSFLGTSGSPGELFF
TRBJ2-1	TRBD2	TRBV5-1	NA	TGCGCCAGCAGCGCGCTACTAGCGAGCTCCTACAATGAGCAGTTCTTC	CASSALLASSYNEQFF
TRBJ2-5	TRBD2	TRBV11-1	NA	TGTGCCAGCAGCTCCAGACTAGCGGGAGTGGAGACCCAGTACTTC	CASSSRLAGVETQYF
TRBJ2-6	TRBD1	TRBV19	NA	TGTGCCAGTAGTAAGGACAGGCTCTACTCTGGGGCCAACGTCCTGACTTTC	CASSKDRLYSGANVLTF
TRBJ1-6	NA	TRBV30	NA	TGTGCCTGGAGCGCCTCGGGGGGAGATTCACCCCTCCACTTT	CAWSASGGDSPLHF
TRBJ2-7	TRBD2	TRBV10-1	NA	TGCGCCAGCAGAGAGGGCGGGAGGGCCTTATGCGAGCAGTACTTC	CASREGGRALCEQYF
TRBJ1-1	NA	TRBV29-1	NA	TGCAGCGTTGAGATGAATCAGGCTTTCTTT	CSVEMNQAFF
TRBJ1-4	TRBD1	TRBV28	NA	TGTGCCAGCAGTTTACAACAGGGGCTGGGGCTAAATGAAAAACTGTTTTTT	CASSLQQGLGLNEKLFF
TRBJ2-7	NA	TRBV6-5	NA	TGTGCCAGCAGTTACGGTGGCGGGAAAAGCTACGAGCAGTACTTC	CASSYGGGKSYEQYF
TRBJ2-7	NA	TRBV4-1	NA	TGCGCCAGCAGCCAACTATTCGTCTCCTACGAGCAGTACTTC	CASSQLFVSYEQYF
TRBJ1-2	TRBD1	TRBV3-1/TRBV3-2	NA	TGTGCCAGCAGCCACCGGACAGGGGGTCCCTATGGCTACACCTTC	CASSHRTGGPYGYTF
TRBJ1-4	NA	TRBV27	NA	TGTGCCAGCAGGGGAGCCGGGAGTGAAAAACTGTTTTTT	CASRGAGSEKLFF
TRBJ1-2	NA	TRBV6-5	NA	TGTGCCAGCAAGGAAAGGGCCGGCCCTCTCTATGGCTACACCTTC	CASKERAGPLYGYTF
TRBJ2-5	TRBD2	TRBV14	NA	TGTGCCAGCAGCCTCCCTTTTAGCGGGGCCCAAGAGACCCAGTACTTC	CASSLPFSGAQETQYF
TRBJ1-1	NA	TRBV7-9	NA	TGTGCCAGCAGCTCGTTGACAGCAATGAACACTGAAGCTTTCTTT	CASSSLTAMNTEAFF
TRBJ1-2	TRBD1	TRBV28	NA	TGTGCCAGCGCCTTTAGATTACGGGACAGGGTGGGCTACACCTTC	CASAFRLRDRVGYTF
TRBJ1-4	NA	TRBV4-1	NA	TGCGCCAGCAGCCAAGAGAGCCTAACTAATGAAAAACTGTTTTTT	CASSQESLTNEKLFF
TRBJ2-5	NA	TRBV21-1	once	TGTGCCAGCAGCACTTGGGACAGGGAAGAGACCCAGTACTTC	CASSTWDREETQYF
TRBJ2-7	TRBD1	TRBV29-1	NA	TGCAGCGTCGGGACAGTTTTTTCCTACGAGCAGTACTTC	CSVGTVFSYEQYF
TRBJ1-5	NA	TRBV27	once	TGTGCCAGCAGGGACCGGTTAGGAAATCAGCCCCAGCATTTT	CASRDRLGNQPQHF
TRBJ1-1	NA	TRBV2	NA	TGTGCCAGCAACCCAGGACTACAGGAAGCTTTCTTT	CASNPGLQEAFF
TRBJ2-5	NA	TRBV30	once	TGTGCCTGGAGTCCCGGTCCCCCGGCGGAGACCCAGTACTTC	CAWSPGPPAETQYF
TRBJ1-1	NA	TRBV24-1	NA	TGTGCCACCAGTGATTCCCAGAGGCTGAACGTAGCTTTCTTT	CATSDSQRLNVAFF
TRBJ2-7	NA	TRBV5-8	few	TGTGCCAGCAGGCCCGTGGGTCCGAGCTCCTACGAGCAGTACTTC	CASRPVGPSSYEQYF
TRBJ2-2	NA	TRBV5-6	NA	TGTGCCAGCAGCGGGCTGAGATCGAACACCGGGGAGCTGTTTTTT	CASSGLRSNTGELFF
TRBJ2-3	TRBD2	TRBV11-2	NA	TGTGCCAGCAGTTTAGATCTCCTAGCGGGAGGGCGGATAGATACGCAGTATTTT	CASSLDLLAGGRIDTQYF
TRBJ1-6	NA	TRBV19	NA	TGTGCCAGTAGTATTGGGGAGAATAATTCACCCCTCCACTTT	CASSIGENNSPLHF
TRBJ1-1	NA	TRBV18	NA	TGTGCCAGCTCACCAGGCCCGCCTGGGCCTATGAACACTGAAGCTTTCTTT	CASSPGPPGPMNTEAFF
TRBJ2-1	NA	TRBV10-1	few	TGCGCCAGCAGTGAGTCGATCATGGGCCTGAAGGATGAGCAGTTCTTC	CASSESIMGLKDEQFF
TRBJ1-5	NA	TRBV7-9	NA	TGTGCCAGCAGCTACCACTTGGGGGATCAGCCCCAGCATTTT	CASSYHLGDQPQHF
TRBJ2-4	NA	TRBV5-6	NA	TGTGCCAGCAGCTTTAGAGCCGCCCCAAACATTCAGTACTTC	CASSFRAAPNIQYF
TRBJ2-2	NA	TRBV5-1	NA	TGCGCCAGCAGCTTTTCGGAGAGGGGCGGGGAGCTGTTTTTT	CASSFSERGGELFF
TRBJ1-1	NA	TRBV18	NA	TGTGCCAGCTCACCACTAGACACTGAAGCTTTCTTT	CASSPLDTEAFF
TRBJ2-7	NA	TRBV19	few	TGTGCCAGTAGTATCACGGCAGCAGCCTACGAGCAGTACTTC	CASSITAAAYEQYF